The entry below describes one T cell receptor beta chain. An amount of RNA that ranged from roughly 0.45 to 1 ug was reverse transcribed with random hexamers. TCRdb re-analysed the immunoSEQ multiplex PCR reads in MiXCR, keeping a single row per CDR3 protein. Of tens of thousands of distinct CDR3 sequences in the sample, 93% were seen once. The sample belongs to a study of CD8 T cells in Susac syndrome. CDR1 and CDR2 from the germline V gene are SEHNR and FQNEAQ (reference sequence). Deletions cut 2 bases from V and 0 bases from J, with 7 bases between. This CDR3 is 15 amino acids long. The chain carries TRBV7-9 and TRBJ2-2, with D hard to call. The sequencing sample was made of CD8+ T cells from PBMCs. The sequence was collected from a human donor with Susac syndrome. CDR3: CASSLSRANTGELFF. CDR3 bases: TGTGCCAGCAGCTTAAGTCGAGCGAACACCGGGGAGCTGTTTTTT.